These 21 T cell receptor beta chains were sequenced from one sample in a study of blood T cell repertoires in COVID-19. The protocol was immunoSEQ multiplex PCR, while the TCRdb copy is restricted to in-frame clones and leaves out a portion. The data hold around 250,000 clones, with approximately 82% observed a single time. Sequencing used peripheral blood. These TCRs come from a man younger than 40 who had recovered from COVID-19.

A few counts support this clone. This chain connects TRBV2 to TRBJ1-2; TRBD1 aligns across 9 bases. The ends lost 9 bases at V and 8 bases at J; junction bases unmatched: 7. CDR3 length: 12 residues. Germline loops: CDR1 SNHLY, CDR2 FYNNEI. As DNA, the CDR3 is TGTGCCAGTACAGGGGGCGTATTGGGCTACACCTTC. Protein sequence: CASTGGVLGYTF.

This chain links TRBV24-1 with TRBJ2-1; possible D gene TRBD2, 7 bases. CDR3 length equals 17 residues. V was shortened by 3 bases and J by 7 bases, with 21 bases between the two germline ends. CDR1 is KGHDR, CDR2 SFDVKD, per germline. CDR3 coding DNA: TGTGCCACCAGTGATCCTGGGAGGGGGGCGACCTTAAATGAGCAGTTCTTC. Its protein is CATSDPGRGATLNEQFF.

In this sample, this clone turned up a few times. CDR3 protein: CASRPGTGGLPEAFF. In DNA, the CDR3 is TGTGCCAGCAGACCCGGGACAGGGGGACTCCCTGAAGCTTTCTTT. The chain employs TRBV2 and TRBJ1-1, with TRBD1 matching 11 bases. The V gene end was trimmed by 6 bases and the J gene end by 6 bases; junction bases not matched to a gene: 9. In germline, CDR1 is SNHLY, CDR2 FYNNEI. The CDR3 has 15 amino acids.

The CDR3 DNA is TGTGCCAGCAGCTTAGGGAACCGGGGGAGCACAGATACGCAGTATTTT. Its translation is CASSLGNRGSTDTQYF. This chain uses TRBV11-2 with TRBJ2-3, with D perhaps matching TRBD2 (6 bases). Germline V gene data show CDR1 as SGHAT and CDR2 as FQNNGV. CDR3 size: 16 residues. V gave up 1 base and J gave up 0 bases, with 11 bases separating them.

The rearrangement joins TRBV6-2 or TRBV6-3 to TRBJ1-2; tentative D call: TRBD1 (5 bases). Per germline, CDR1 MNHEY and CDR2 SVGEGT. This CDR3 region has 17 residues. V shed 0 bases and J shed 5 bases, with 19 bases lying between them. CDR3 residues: CASSYSGLPGSGYGYTF. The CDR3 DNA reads TGTGCCAGCAGTTACTCGGGTTTGCCAGGGAGCGGGTATGGCTACACCTTC.

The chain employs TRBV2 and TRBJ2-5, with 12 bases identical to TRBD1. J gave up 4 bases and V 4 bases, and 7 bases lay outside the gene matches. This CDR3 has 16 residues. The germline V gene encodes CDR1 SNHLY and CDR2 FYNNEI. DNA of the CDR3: TGTGCCAGCAGTGGTCAGGGACAGGGGGCTTCAGAGACCCAGTACTTC. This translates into CASSGQGQGASETQYF.

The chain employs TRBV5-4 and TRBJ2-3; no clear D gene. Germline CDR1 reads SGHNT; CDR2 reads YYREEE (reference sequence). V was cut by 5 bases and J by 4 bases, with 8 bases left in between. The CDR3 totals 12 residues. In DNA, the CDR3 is TGTGCCAGCAGTCCACAAGCAGATACGCAGTATTTT. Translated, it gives CASSPQADTQYF.

Here the CDR3 reads CASSPSGSGNTIYF. CDR3 DNA sequence: TGTGCCAGCAGCCCATCGGGGTCTGGAAACACCATATATTTT. The rearrangement links TRBV9 to TRBJ1-3; no clear D gene. CDR1 is SGDLS and CDR2 is YYNGEE in the germline V gene. V lost 4 bases and J lost 1, with 9 bases in between. The CDR3 spans 14 residues.

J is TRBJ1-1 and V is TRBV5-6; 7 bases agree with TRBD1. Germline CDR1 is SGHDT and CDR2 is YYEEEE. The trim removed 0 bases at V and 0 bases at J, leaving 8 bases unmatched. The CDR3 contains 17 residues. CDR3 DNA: TGTGCCAGCAGCTTGGCTGGGACAGCGATGATGAACACTGAAGCTTTCTTT. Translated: CASSLAGTAMMNTEAFF.

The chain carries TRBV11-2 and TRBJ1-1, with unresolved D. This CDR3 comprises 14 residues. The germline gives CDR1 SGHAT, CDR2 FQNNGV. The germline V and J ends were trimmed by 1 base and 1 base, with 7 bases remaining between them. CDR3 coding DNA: TGTGCCAGCAGCTTAGTTTCAGGGAACACTGAAGCTTTCTTT. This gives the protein CASSLVSGNTEAFF.

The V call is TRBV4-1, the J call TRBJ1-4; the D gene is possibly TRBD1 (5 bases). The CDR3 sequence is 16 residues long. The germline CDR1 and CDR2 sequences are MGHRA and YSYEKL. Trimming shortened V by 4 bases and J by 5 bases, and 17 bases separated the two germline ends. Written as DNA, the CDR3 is TGCGCCAGCAGCCTAGGACATACGGGCGGAAATGAAAAACTGTTTTTT. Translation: CASSLGHTGGNEKLFF.

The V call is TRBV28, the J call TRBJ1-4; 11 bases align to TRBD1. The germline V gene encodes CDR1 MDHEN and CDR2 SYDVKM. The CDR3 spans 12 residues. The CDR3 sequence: CASGTGGEKLFF. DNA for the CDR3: TGTGCTAGTGGGACAGGGGGGGAAAAACTGTTTTTT.

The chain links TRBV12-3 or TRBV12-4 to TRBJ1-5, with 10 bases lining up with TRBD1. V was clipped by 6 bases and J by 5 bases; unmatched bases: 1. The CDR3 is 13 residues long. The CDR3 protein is CASRGTGDQPQHF. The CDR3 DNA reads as TGTGCCAGCAGGGGGACAGGGGATCAGCCCCAGCATTTT.

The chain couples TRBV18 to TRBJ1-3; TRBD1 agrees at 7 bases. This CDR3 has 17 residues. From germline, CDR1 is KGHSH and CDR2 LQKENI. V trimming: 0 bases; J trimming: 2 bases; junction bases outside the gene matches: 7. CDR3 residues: CASSPPDRLFAGNTIYF. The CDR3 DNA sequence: TGTGCCAGCTCACCACCGGACAGGCTCTTCGCTGGAAACACCATATATTTT.

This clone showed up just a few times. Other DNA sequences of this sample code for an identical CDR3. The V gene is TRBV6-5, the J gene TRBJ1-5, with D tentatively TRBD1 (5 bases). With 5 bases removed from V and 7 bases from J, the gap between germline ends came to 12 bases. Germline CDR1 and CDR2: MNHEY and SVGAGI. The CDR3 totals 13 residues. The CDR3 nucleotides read TGTGCCAGCAGTCGTAGGGGAGGACAGCCCCAGCATTTT. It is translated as CASSRRGGQPQHF.

The CDR3 spells CASSPRKQGNTEAFF. CDR3 DNA: TGTGCCAGCAGCCCTCGGAAACAGGGGAACACTGAAGCTTTCTTT. The chain couples TRBV9 to TRBJ1-1, with a tentative D call TRBD1 (6 bases). V was trimmed by 4 bases and J by 1 base, leaving 14 bases between them. Germline assignment: CDR1 SGDLS and CDR2 YYNGEE. The CDR3 is 15 residues long.

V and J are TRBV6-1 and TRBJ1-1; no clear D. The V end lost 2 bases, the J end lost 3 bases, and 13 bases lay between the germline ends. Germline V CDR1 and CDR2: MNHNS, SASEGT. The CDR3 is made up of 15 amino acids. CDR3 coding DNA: TGTGCCAGCAGTGAATGGAGGGTGCCGGACACTGAAGCTTTCTTT. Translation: CASSEWRVPDTEAFF.

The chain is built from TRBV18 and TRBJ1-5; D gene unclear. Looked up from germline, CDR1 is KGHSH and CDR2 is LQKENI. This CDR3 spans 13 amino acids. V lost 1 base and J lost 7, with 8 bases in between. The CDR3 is CASSPQKEQPQHF. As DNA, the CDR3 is TGTGCCAGCTCACCACAGAAGGAGCAGCCCCAGCATTTT.

CDR3 in amino acids: CASSSVTSGGKETQYF. The CDR3 DNA reads as TGTGCCAGCAGCTCGGTGACTAGCGGGGGGAAAGAGACCCAGTACTTC. The V call is TRBV12-1, the J call TRBJ2-5; the DNA was not used to check the table's D call, TRBD2. TRBV12-1 corresponds to a pseudogene. The CDR3 has 16 residues.

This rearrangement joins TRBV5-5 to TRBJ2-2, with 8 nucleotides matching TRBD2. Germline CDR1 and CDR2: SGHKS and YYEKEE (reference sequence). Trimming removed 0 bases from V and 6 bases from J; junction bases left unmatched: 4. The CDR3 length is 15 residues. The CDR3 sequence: CASSLAAGASGELFF. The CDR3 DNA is TGTGCCAGCAGCTTGGCAGCGGGGGCGTCCGGGGAGCTGTTTTTT.

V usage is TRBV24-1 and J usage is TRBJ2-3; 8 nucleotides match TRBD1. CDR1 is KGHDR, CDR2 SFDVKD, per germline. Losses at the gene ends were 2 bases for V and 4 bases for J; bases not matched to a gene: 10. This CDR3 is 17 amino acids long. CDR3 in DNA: TGTGCCACCAGTGATTCCCGGGACAGGAATATGCCAGATACGCAGTATTTT. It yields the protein CATSDSRDRNMPDTQYF.